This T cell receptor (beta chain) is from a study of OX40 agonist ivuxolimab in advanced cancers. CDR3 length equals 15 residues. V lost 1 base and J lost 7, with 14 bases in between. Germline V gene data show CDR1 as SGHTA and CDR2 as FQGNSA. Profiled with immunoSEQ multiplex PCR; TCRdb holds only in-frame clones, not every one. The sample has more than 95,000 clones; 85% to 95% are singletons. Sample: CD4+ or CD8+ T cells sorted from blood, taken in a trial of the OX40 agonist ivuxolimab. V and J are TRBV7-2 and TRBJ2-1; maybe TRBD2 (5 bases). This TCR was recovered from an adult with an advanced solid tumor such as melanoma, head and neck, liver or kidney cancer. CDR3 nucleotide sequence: TGTGCCAGCAGCTTAGAAGGTAGCGAGTTAAATGAGCAGTTCTTC. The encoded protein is CASSLEGSELNEQFF.